This T cell receptor beta chain was sequenced for a study of blood T cell repertoires in COVID-19. Study in general: Spain, Italy and the United States supplied samples that represented acute and convalescent COVID-19.

The table came from immunoSEQ multiplex PCR; TCRdb's copy has only in-frame clones and leaves some out. This sample carries 200,000 to 250,000 clones, less than 85% of them seen once, and the ten largest clones take under 2%. The V and J ends lost 5 bases and 5 bases, in that order; junction bases with no gene match: 5. This CDR3 has 13 amino acids. Looked up from germline, CDR1 is SGHAT and CDR2 is FQNNGV. This receptor was taken from a man in his sixties who had recovered from COVID-19. The sequencing input was PBMCs or T cells enriched from blood (not recorded which). The chain recombines TRBV11-2 with TRBJ1-1; 7 nucleotides align to TRBD1. The CDR3 region is CASSVDRETEAFF. CDR3 in DNA: TGTGCCAGCAGCGTCGACAGGGAAACTGAAGCTTTCTTT. Using reference TRBV11-2 and TRBJ1-1 for the parts outside the CDR3, the full variable domain is EAGVAQSPRYKIIEKRQSVAFWCNPISGHATLYWYQQILGQGPKLLIQFQNNGVVDDSQLPKDRFSAERLKGVDSTLKIQPAKLEDSAVYLCASSVDRETEAFFGQGTRLTVV.